This TCR beta chain was recovered during a study of naive and memory T cell subsets. V was clipped by 5 bases and J by 3 bases, with 11 bases between them. CDR1 is DFQATT, CDR2 SNEGSKA, per germline (reference sequence). The CDR3 runs to 12 residues. Amplification of ligated cDNA took four PCR rounds with SP2 and nested alpha and beta constant primers. For blood and skin samples, reverse transcription used TCR alpha and beta constant primers. TCRdb re-called the 5' RACE reads with MiXCR, one entry per CDR3 protein. This table has 50,000 or so distinct CDR3 sequences, 7.2% appearing once. A UMI-containing oligonucleotide was joined by 3' ligation to the TCR cDNA template. RNA was extracted from approximately 2.6 ml of whole blood of healthy adults. This clonotype occurred many times.

The TCR was taken from a male donor in good health. The chain is built from TRBV20-1 and TRBJ2-7, with D uncertain. The CDR3 here is CSASGSRYEQYF. The CDR3 DNA sequence: TGCAGTGCTTCGGGCAGCCGCTACGAGCAGTACTTC.